This T cell receptor beta chain was observed in a study of T cell repertoires in cytomegalovirus infection. Across the study: Public TCR beta signatures marked donors with CMV infection and the matching HLA.

CDR1 KGHDR and CDR2 SFDVKD come from the germline V gene. V gave up 4 bases and J gave up 0 bases; unmatched junction bases: 10. The CDR3 has 18 amino acids. Many counts were recorded for this clonotype. Its cognate antigen is unknown. General study findings and limits: Carriers of CMV plus the relevant HLA were identified by cumulative public TCR beta family frequency. Ex vivo responses were dominated by HLA-C-restricted CMV-specific TCR beta clonotypes.

TCRdb re-derived calls from the reads in MiXCR, one entry per CDR3 protein. In the table there are around 130,000 distinct CDR3 sequences, less than 9.5% of which are singletons. This chain joins TRBV24-1 and TRBJ2-1; TRBD2 matches at 8 bases. This TCR derives from a human donor in good health (CMV status not recorded). Some clones in this sample may be carry-over from other donors' samples. Sequencing was carried out using PBMCs. The CDR3 loop is CATSDRIGGASSYNEQFF. The CDR3 DNA reads as TGTGCCACCAGTGACCGAATCGGGGGGGCGAGCTCCTACAATGAGCAGTTCTTC.